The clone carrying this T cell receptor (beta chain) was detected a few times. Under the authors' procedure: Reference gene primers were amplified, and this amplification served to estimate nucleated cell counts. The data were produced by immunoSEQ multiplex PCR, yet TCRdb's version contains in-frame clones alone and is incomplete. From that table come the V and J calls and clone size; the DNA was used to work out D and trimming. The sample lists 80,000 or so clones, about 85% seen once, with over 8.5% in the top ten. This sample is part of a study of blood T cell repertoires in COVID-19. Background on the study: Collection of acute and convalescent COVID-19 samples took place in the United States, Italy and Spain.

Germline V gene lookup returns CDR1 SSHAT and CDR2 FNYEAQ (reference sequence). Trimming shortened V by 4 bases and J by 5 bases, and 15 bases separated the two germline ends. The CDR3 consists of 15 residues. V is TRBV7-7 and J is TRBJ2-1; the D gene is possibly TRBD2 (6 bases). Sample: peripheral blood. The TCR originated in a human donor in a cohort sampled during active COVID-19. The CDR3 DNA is TGTGCCAGCAGCTCAGGTAGGGGACTCAACAATGAGCAGTTCTTC. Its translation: CASSSGRGLNNEQFF. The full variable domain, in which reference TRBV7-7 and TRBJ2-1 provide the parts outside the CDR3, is GAGVSQSPRYKVTKRGQDVTLRCDPISSHATLYWYQQALGQGPEFLTYFNYEAQPDKSGLPSDRFSAERPEGSISTLTIQRTEQRDSAMYRCASSSGRGLNNEQFFGPGTRLTVL.